The rows below give T cell receptor beta chains drawn from one sample of a study of blood T cell repertoires in COVID-19. Method: immunoSEQ multiplex PCR; TCRdb's copy keeps in-frame clones and lacks some. This table has about 350,000 clones, over 85% appearing once. Sequenced input: peripheral blood. Receptors originate from a woman aged 55-70 years with COVID-19, enrolled during active disease. CDR3s leave out the opening cysteine and the closing phenylalanine or tryptophan. The order of the fields is clone size, J gene, V gene, CDR3 length, D gene, CDR3 protein. D genes are given only for firm matches. Size is stated for part of the rows, as once, few or many counts, or as a class when the clone is expanded.

>once|TRBJ1-5|TRBV6-5|12|-
ASMLFTRNQPQH
>-|TRBJ1-6|TRBV28|10|-
ASKTGVSPLH
>-|TRBJ2-1|TRBV19|13|TRBD2
ASSTTSGGSNEQF
>once|TRBJ1-1|TRBV9|12|-
ASSVVWQASEAF
>few|TRBJ1-6|TRBV7-3|11|-
ASGSSYNSPLH
>-|TRBJ1-2|TRBV6-1|12|TRBD1
ASSEGGTGYGYT
>-|TRBJ2-3|TRBV24-1|12|-
ATSSTLSTDTQY
>-|TRBJ1-1|TRBV3-1/TRBV3-2|13|TRBD1
ASSPSGQGTTEAF
>-|TRBJ2-6|TRBV6-5|13|-
ASRSQPSGANVLT
>-|TRBJ1-3|TRBV5-1|12|-
ASSLSASGDTIY
>-|TRBJ2-3|TRBV3-1/TRBV3-2|15|TRBD1
ASSQDPPGGATDTQY
>-|TRBJ1-1|TRBV29-1|9|-
SGGSEAEAF
>once|TRBJ1-4|TRBV4-1|13|-
ASSQRQAGEEKLF
>-|TRBJ1-1|TRBV5-1|13|TRBD1
ASSLARQGITEAF
>once|TRBJ1-5|TRBV6-5|12|-
ASHRTASNQPQH
>-|TRBJ2-1|TRBV7-9|15|TRBD2
ASSSIAGGPIYNEQF
>-|TRBJ2-1|TRBV5-1|13|TRBD2
ASSLAPAGGDEQF
>-|TRBJ1-4|TRBV6-5|12|-
ASSYSNRDEKLF